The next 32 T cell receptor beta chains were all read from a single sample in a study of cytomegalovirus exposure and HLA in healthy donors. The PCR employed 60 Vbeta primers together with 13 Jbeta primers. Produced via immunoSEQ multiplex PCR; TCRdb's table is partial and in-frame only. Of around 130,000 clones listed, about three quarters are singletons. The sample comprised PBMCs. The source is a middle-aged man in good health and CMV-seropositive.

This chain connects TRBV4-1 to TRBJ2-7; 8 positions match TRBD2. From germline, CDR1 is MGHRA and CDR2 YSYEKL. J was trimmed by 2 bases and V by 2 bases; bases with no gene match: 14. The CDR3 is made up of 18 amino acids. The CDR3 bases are TGCGCCAGCAGCCAACGTACTACGGAGCGGGGGAGCGCCTACGAGCAGTACTTC. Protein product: CASSQRTTERGSAYEQYF.

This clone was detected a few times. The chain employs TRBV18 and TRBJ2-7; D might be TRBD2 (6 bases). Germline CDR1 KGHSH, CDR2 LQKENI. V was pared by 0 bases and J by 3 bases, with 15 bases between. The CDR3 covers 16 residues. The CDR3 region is CASSPPRQRADYEQYF. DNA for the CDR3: TGTGCCAGCTCACCACCCAGGCAGCGGGCCGACTACGAGCAGTACTTC.

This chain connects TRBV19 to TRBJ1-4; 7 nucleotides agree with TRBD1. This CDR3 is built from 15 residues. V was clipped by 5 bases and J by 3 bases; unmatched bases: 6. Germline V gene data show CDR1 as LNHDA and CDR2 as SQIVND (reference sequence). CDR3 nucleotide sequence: TGTGCCAGTAGTCCACACAGGGGTTCTAATGAAAAACTGTTTTTT. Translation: CASSPHRGSNEKLFF.

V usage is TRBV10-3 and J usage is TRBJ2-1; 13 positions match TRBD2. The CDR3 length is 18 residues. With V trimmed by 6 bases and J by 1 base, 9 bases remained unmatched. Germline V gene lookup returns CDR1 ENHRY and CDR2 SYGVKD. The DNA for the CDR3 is TGTGCCATCAGACGGACTAGCGGGAGTAGGGGGTCCTACAATGAGCAGTTCTTC. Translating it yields CAIRRTSGSRGSYNEQFF.

The chain's CDR3 is CASNPSGSYNEQFF. For the CDR3, the DNA is TGCGCCAGCAACCCTAGCGGGAGCTACAATGAGCAGTTCTTC. The chain carries TRBV10-2 and TRBJ2-1; 10 bases align to TRBD2. V gave up 7 bases and J gave up 3 bases; unmatched junction bases: 3. In germline, CDR1 is WSHSY, CDR2 SAAADI. This CDR3 contains 14 residues.

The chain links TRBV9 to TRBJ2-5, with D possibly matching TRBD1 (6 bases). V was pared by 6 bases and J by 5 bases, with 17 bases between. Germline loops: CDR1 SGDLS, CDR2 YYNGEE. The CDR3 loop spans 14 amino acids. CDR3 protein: CASNPGQMLETQYF. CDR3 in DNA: TGTGCCAGCAACCCGGGACAAATGTTGGAGACCCAGTACTTC.

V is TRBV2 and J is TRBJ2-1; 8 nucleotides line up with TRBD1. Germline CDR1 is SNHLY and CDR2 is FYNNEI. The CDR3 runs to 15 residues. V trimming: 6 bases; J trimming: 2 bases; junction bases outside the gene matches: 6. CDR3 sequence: CASRRGQGPYNEQFF. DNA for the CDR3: TGTGCCAGCAGGCGCGGACAGGGCCCCTACAATGAGCAGTTCTTC.

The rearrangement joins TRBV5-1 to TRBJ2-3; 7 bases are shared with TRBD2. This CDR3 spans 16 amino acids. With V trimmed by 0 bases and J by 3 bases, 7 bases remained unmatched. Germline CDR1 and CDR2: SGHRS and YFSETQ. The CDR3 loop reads CASSLVRGRLTDTQYF. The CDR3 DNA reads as TGCGCCAGCAGCTTGGTGCGGGGGAGGTTAACAGATACGCAGTATTTT.

CDR3 amino acids: CASSSPADRGLGEPLHF. CDR3 bases: TGTGCCAGCAGTTCTCCCGCTGACAGGGGACTGGGTGAACCCCTCCACTTT. The chain is built from TRBV27 and TRBJ1-6; 8 bases align to TRBD1. Germline V gene lookup returns CDR1 MNHEY and CDR2 SMNVEV (reference sequence). The length of the CDR3 is 17 residues. The V segment lost 4 bases and the J segment 12 bases; nucleotides outside the gene matches: 17.

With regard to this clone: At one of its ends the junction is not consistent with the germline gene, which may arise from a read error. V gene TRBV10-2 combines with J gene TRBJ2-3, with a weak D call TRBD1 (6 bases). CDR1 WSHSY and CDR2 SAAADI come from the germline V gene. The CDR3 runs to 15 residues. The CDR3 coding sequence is TGCGCCGGCAGGATTTCAGGGGCACCCACAGATACGCAGTATTTT. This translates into CAGRISGAPTDTQYF.

The CDR3 nucleotides read TGTGCCAGCAGTTTCCCCTTGGGACAGGGGGCAGGAAACACCATATATTTT. Residues: CASSFPLGQGAGNTIYF. V usage is TRBV28 and J usage is TRBJ1-3, with 12 bases aligning to TRBD1. V dropped 3 bases and J dropped 4; count of bases not matched to a gene: 7. The CDR3 is made up of 17 amino acids. CDR1 MDHEN and CDR2 SYDVKM come from the germline V gene. Looking up the rest from reference TRBV28 and TRBJ1-3 gives the full variable domain: DVKVTQSSRYLVKRTGEKVFLECVQDMDHENMFWYRQDPGLGLRLIYFSYDVKMKEKGDIPEGYSVSREKKERFSLILESASTNQTSMYLCASSFPLGQGAGNTIYFGEGSWLTVV.

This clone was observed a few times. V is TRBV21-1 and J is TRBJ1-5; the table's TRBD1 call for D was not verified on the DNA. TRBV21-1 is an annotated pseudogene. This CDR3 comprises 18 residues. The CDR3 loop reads CASSRRSSRGRNGQPQHF. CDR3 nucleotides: TGTGCCAGCAGCCGAAGGAGCAGCAGGGGGAGAAACGGACAGCCCCAGCATTTT.

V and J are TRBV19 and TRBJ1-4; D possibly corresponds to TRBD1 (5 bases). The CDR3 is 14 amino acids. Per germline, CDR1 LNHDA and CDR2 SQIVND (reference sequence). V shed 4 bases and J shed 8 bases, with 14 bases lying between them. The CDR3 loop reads CASSSRTRSEKLFF. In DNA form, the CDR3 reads TGTGCCAGTAGTAGTCGGACAAGATCCGAAAAACTGTTTTTT.

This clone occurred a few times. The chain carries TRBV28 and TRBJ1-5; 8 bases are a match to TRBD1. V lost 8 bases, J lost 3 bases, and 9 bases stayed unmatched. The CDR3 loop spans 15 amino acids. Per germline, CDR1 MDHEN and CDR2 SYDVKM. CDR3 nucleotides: TGTGCCAGCCGGGGGACAGGTGGGCTCAATCAGCCCCAGCATTTT. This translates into CASRGTGGLNQPQHF.

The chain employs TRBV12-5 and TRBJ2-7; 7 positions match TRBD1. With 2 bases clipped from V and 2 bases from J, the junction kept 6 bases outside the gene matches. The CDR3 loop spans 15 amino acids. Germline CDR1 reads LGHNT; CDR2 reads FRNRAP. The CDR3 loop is CASGLTTGAAYEQYF. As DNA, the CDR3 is TGTGCTAGTGGTTTGACTACAGGGGCCGCCTACGAGCAGTACTTC. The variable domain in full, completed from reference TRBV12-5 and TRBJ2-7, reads DARVTQTPRHKVTEMGQEVTMRCQPILGHNTVFWYRQTMMQGLELLAYFRNRAPLDDSGMPKDRFSAEMPDATLATLKIQPSEPRDSAVYFCASGLTTGAAYEQYFGPGTRLTVT.

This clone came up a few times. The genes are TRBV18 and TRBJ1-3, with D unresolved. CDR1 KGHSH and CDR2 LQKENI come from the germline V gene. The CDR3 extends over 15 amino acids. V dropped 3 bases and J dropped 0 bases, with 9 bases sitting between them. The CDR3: CASSPILSSGNTIYF. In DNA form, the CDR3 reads TGTGCCAGCTCACCTATCCTCAGCTCTGGAAACACCATATATTTT.

The CDR3: CASSLGRAGGIRNTEAFF. In DNA form, the CDR3 reads TGCGCCAGCAGCTTGGGGCGGGCAGGGGGCATACGGAACACTGAAGCTTTCTTT. J is TRBJ1-1 and V is TRBV5-1; 8 bases map to TRBD1. Germline V gene data show CDR1 as SGHRS and CDR2 as YFSETQ. After removal of 0 bases from V and 1 base from J, the junction contained 11 bases not matched to a gene. The CDR3 is 18 residues long.

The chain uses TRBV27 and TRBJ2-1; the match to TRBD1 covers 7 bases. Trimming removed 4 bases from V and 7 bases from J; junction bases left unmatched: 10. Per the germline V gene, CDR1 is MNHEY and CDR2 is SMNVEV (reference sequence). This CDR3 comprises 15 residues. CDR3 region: CASSYRGGYRNEQFF. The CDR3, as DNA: TGTGCCAGCAGTTACAGGGGTGGCTACCGTAATGAGCAGTTCTTC.

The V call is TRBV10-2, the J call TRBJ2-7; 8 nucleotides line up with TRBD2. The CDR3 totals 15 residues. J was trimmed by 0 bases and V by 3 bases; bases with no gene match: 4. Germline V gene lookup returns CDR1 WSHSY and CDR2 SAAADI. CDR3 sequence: CASSDGTSSSYEQYF. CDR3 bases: TGCGCCAGCAGTGACGGGACTAGTAGCTCCTACGAGCAGTACTTC.

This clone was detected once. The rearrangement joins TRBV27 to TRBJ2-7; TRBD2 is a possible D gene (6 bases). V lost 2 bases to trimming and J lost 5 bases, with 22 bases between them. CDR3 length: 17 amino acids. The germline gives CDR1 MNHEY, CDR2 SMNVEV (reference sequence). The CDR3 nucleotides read TGTGCCAGCAGTTTAATGAGGGTTGGAGGGGAGTTGGACGAGCAGTACTTC. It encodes CASSLMRVGGELDEQYF.

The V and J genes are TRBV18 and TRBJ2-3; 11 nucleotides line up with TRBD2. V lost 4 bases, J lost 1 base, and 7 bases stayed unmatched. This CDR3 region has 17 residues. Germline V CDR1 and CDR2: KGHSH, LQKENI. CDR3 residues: CASSLGTSGFGTDTQYF. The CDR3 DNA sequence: TGTGCCAGCTCACTAGGGACTAGCGGCTTCGGCACAGATACGCAGTATTTT.

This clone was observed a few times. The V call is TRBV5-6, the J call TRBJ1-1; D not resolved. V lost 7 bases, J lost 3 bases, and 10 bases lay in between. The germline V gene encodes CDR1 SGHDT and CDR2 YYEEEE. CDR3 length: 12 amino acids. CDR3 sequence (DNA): TGTGCCAGCGGGAGGGTCGACACTGAAGCTTTCTTT. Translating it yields CASGRVDTEAFF.

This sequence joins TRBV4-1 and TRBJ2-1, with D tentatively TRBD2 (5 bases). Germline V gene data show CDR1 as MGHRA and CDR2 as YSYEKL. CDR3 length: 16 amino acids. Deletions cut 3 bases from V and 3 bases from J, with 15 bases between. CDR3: CASSHISVKLYNEQFF. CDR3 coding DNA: TGCGCCAGCAGCCATATTAGCGTTAAGCTCTACAATGAGCAGTTCTTC.

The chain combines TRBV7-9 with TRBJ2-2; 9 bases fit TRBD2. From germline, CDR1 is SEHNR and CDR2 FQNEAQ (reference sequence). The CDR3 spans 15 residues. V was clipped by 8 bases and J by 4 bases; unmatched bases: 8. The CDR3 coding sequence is TGTGCCAGCGCCGAGCGGGAGGTTCGCACCGGGGAGCTGTTTTTT. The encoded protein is CASAEREVRTGELFF.

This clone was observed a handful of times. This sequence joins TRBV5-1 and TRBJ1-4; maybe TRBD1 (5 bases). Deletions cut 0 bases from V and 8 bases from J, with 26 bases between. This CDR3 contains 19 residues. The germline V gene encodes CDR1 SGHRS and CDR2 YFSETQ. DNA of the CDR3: TGCGCCAGCAGCTTGGCCGGCCCAAGTTTCGCAGGGCTTAGGGAAAAACTGTTTTTT. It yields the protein CASSLAGPSFAGLREKLFF.

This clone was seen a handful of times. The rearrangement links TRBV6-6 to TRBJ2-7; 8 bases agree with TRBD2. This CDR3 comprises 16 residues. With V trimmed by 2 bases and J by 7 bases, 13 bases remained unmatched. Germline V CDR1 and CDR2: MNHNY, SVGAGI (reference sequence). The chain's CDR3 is CASSYPTSGRRGEQYF. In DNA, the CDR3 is TGTGCCAGCAGTTACCCAACTAGCGGACGTCGAGGGGAGCAGTACTTC.

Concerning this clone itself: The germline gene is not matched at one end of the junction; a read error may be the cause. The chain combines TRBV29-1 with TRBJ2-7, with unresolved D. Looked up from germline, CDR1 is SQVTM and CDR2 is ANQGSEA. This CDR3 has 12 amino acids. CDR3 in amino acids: CGVRLSDYEQYF. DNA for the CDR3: TGCGGCGTTCGACTCAGTGATTACGAGCAGTACTTC.

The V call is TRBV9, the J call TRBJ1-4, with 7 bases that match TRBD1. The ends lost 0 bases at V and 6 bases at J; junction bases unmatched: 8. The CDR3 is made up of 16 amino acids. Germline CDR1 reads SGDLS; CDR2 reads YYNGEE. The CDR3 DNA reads TGTGCCAGCAGCGTAGATCGCGGACAGGTTTATGAAAAACTGTTTTTT. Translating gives CASSVDRGQVYEKLFF.

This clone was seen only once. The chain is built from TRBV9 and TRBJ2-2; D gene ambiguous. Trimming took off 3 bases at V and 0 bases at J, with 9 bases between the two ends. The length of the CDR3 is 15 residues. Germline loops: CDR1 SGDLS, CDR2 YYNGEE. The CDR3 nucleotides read TGTGCCAGCAGCGCCGACTCCTCGAACACCGGGGAGCTGTTTTTT. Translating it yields CASSADSSNTGELFF.

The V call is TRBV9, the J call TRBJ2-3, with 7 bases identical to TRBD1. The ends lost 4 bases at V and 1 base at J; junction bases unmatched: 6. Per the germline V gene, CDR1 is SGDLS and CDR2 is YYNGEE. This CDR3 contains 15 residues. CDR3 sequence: CASSPGQAGTDTQYF. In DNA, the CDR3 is TGTGCCAGCAGCCCCGGACAGGCGGGCACAGATACGCAGTATTTT.

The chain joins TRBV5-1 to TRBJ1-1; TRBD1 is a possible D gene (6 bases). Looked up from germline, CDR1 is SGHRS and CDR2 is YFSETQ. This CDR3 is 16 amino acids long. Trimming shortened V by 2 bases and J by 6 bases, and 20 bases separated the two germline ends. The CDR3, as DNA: TGCGCCAGCAGCTTACAGGGTTCCAGATTGGAGGCTGAAGCTTTCTTT. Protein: CASSLQGSRLEAEAFF. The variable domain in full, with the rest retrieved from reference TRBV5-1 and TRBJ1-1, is KAGVTQTPRYLIKTRGQQVTLSCSPISGHRSVSWYQQTPGQGLQFLFEYFSETQRNKGNFPGRFSGRQFSNSRSEMNVSTLELGDSALYLCASSLQGSRLEAEAFFGQGTRLTVV.

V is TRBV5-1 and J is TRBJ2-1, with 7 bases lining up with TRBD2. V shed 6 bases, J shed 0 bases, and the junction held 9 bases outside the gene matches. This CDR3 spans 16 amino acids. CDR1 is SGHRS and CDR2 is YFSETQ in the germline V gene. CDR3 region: CASTSELAISYNEQFF. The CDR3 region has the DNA TGCGCCAGCACGTCTGAACTAGCGATCTCCTACAATGAGCAGTTCTTC. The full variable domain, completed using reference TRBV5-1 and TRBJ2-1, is KAGVTQTPRYLIKTRGQQVTLSCSPISGHRSVSWYQQTPGQGLQFLFEYFSETQRNKGNFPGRFSGRQFSNSRSEMNVSTLELGDSALYLCASTSELAISYNEQFFGPGTRLTVL.